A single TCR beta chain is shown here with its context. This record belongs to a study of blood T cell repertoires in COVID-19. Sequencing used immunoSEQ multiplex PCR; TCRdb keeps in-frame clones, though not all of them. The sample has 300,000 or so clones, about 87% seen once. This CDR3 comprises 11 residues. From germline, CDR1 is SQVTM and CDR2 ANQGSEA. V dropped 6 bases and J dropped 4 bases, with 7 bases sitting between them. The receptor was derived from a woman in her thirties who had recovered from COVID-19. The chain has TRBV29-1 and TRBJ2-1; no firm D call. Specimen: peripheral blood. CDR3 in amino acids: CSVARYNEQFF. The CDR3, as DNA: TGCAGCGTCGCGCGTTACAATGAGCAGTTCTTC.